Sequencing of this TCR beta chain was carried out in a study of cytomegalovirus exposure and HLA in healthy donors. Study observations and caveats: Researchers reported in a later analysis that a missense DCLRE1C variant was tied to TCR beta V- and J-gene trimming.

In the PCR, 60 Vbeta and 13 Jbeta primers were used. TCRdb's table, derived via immunoSEQ multiplex PCR, lists solely in-frame clones and lacks some. In the table there are 180,000 or so clones, roughly four fifths of which are singletons. V lost 1 base, J lost 4 bases, and 13 bases lay in between. Germline-derived CDR1 and CDR2 are SGHNT and YENEEA. CDR3 size: 16 residues. This clone was recorded a few times. No antigen is known for it. This TCR was sampled from a woman aged 50 to 60 in good health and CMV-seropositive. Sample: PBMCs. The chain combines TRBV11-3 with TRBJ2-2, with D possibly matching TRBD2 (5 bases). The CDR3 DNA reads TGTGCCAGCAGCTTAGTTAGAGGGTGGGGCACCGGGGAGCTGTTTTTT. This codes for CASSLVRGWGTGELFF.